This TCR beta chain was recorded in a study of blood T cell repertoires in COVID-19. Study information: Whether acute or convalescent, the COVID-19 samples came from the United States, Italy and Spain. PBMCs, B-cell-depleted T cells, or T cells provided the cDNA or gDNA that made up the material.

Authors' data handling: Amplification of reference gene primers provided the estimated nucleated cell counts. Sequencing used immunoSEQ multiplex PCR; TCRdb keeps in-frame clones, though not all of them. The DNA gave D and trimming, while V, J and clone size come from that table. The repertoire holds under 350,000 clones, 70% to 90% seen once, with approximately 9.9% in the top ten. The germline gives CDR1 SGHRS, CDR2 YFSETQ. This CDR3 is 12 amino acids long. The V gene lost 4 bases and the J gene lost 10 bases, with 9 bases spanning the gap. The genes are TRBV5-1 and TRBJ1-6, with D perhaps TRBD1 (6 bases). The clonotype comes from a woman in her seventies with acute or convalescent COVID-19. Sample: peripheral blood. The CDR3 nucleotides are TGCGCCAGCAGCCGGGACAACTCACCCCTCCACTTT. Protein product: CASSRDNSPLHF.